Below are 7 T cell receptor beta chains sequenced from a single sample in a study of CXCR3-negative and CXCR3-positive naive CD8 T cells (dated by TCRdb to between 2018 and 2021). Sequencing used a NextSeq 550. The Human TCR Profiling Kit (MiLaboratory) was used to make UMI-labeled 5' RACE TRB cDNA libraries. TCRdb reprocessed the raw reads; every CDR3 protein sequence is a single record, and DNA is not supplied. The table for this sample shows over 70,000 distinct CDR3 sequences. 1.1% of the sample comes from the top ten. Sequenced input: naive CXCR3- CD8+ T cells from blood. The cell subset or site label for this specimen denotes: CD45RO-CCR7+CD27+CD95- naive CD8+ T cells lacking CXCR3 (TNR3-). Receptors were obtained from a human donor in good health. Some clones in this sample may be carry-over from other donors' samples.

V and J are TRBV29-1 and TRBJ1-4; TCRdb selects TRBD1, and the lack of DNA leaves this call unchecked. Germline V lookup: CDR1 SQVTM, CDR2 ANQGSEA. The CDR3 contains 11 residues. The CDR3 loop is CSVEGDEKLFF.

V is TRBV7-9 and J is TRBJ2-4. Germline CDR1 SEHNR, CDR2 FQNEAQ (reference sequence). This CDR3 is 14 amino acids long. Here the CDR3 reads CASSPWTSENIQYF.

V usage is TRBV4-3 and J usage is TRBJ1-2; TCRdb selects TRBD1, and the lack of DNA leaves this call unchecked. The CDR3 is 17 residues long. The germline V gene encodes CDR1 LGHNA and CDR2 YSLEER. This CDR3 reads CASSQDLVDRDGNGYTF.

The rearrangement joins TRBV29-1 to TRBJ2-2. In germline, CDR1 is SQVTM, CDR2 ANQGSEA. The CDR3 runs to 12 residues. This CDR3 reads CSVEDLPGELFF.

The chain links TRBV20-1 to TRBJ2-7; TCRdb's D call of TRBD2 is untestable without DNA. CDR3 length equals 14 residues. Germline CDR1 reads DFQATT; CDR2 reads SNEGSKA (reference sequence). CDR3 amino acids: CSATTDPTGYEQYF.

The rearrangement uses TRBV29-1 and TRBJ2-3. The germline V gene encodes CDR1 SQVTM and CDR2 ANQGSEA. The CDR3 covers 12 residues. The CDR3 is CSVWGSTDTQYF.

CDR3: CSVEAAASNYGYTF. The rearrangement joins TRBV29-1 to TRBJ1-2. The V gene's germline CDR1 is SQVTM and CDR2 ANQGSEA. The CDR3 runs 14 residues. The full variable domain, with the rest looked up from reference TRBV29-1 and TRBJ1-2, is SAVISQKPSRDICQRGTSLTIQCQVDSQVTMMFWYRQQPGQSLTLIATANQGSEATYESGFVIDKFPISRPNLTFSTLTVSNMSPEDSSIYLCSVEAAASNYGYTFGSGTRLTVV.